Listed below are T cell receptor beta chains from one sample, sequenced in a study of OX40 agonist ivuxolimab in advanced cancers. Profiling relied on immunoSEQ multiplex PCR, and the TCRdb table lists in-frame clones only, not all of them. The sample has 60,000 to 70,000 clones, 87% seen once; the top ten hold approximately 1.4%. The sample in question was CD4+ or CD8+ T cells sorted from blood, obtained in a trial of the OX40 agonist ivuxolimab. The receptor source for this set is an adult with an advanced solid tumor such as melanoma, head and neck, liver or kidney cancer. The CDR3 runs from the conserved cysteine through the conserved F or W. D genes are given only for firm matches. Only some rows state a clone size, as once, few, many or a class for expanded clones.

size	V	D	J	CDR3	DNA
-	TRBV15	TRBD2	TRBJ2-3	CATSRVRTSGRPDTQYF	TGTGCCACCAGCAGAGTTAGGACTAGCGGGAGGCCAGATACGCAGTATTTT
-	TRBV11-2	-	TRBJ2-1	CASSSHTNEQFF	TGTGCCAGCAGCTCCCACACCAATGAGCAGTTCTTC
-	TRBV7-9	TRBD1	TRBJ1-2	CASSLALTGNYGYTF	TGTGCCAGCAGCTTAGCCCTGACAGGGAACTATGGCTACACCTTC
few	TRBV11-3	-	TRBJ1-1	CASSSGTLNTEAFF	TGTGCCAGCAGCTCCGGGACCCTGAACACTGAAGCTTTCTTT
few	TRBV25-1	TRBD2	TRBJ2-2	CASKMAGGSGELFF	TGTGCCAGCAAGATGGCGGGGGGGAGCGGGGAGCTGTTTTTT
-	TRBV5-1	-	TRBJ2-7	CASSARTERGEQYF	TGCGCCAGCAGCGCCCGGACCGAACGTGGCGAGCAGTACTTC
-	TRBV7-2	TRBD2	TRBJ2-1	CASSLAGAGAYNEQFF	TGTGCCAGCAGCTTAGCGGGAGCGGGAGCTTACAATGAGCAGTTCTTC
-	TRBV6-5	-	TRBJ2-5	CASSYSPRAAEETQYF	TGTGCCAGCAGTTACTCCCCCCGGGCAGCAGAAGAGACCCAGTACTTC
-	TRBV5-1	TRBD2	TRBJ2-3	CASSPPLAGEADTQYF	TGCGCCAGCAGCCCCCCACTAGCGGGGGAAGCAGATACGCAGTATTTT
-	TRBV6-6	-	TRBJ2-7	CASNRDISYEQYF	TGTGCCAGCAATAGGGACATCTCCTACGAGCAGTACTTC
-	TRBV29-1	TRBD1	TRBJ1-1	CSGTLQGARTEAFF	TGCAGCGGAACCCTACAGGGGGCGCGCACTGAAGCTTTCTTT
-	TRBV25-1	TRBD1	TRBJ1-1	CASSDPTTGGGTEAFF	TGTGCCAGCAGTGACCCGACGACAGGGGGTGGTACTGAAGCTTTCTTT
-	TRBV5-4	-	TRBJ1-2	CASRQVGGYGYTF	TGTGCCAGCCGACAGGTTGGAGGCTATGGCTACACCTTC
once	TRBV5-5	TRBD1	TRBJ1-1	CASSLRDRQNTEAFF	TGTGCCAGCAGTTTACGGGACAGGCAGAACACTGAAGCTTTCTTT
-	TRBV6-5	TRBD1	TRBJ2-7	CASSPTGGTYEQYF	TGTGCCAGCAGTCCGACAGGGGGTACCTACGAGCAGTACTTC
-	TRBV30	TRBD2	TRBJ2-7	CAWAPGLAGGDEQYF	TGTGCCTGGGCCCCGGGGCTAGCGGGAGGGGACGAGCAGTACTTC
-	TRBV11-3	TRBD2	TRBJ2-7	CASSLGPAGTYEQYF	TGTGCCAGCAGCTTAGGTCCAGCGGGAACCTACGAGCAGTACTTC
few	TRBV11-2	-	TRBJ2-7	CASSSTQPAYEQYF	TGTGCCAGCAGCTCCACCCAGCCGGCCTACGAGCAGTACTTC
-	TRBV6-6	-	TRBJ2-2	CASLGSSNTGELFF	TGTGCCAGCCTGGGGAGTTCGAACACCGGGGAGCTGTTTTTT
once	TRBV29-1	TRBD2	TRBJ2-1	CSATTSGGAVDEQFF	TGCAGCGCAACAACGAGCGGGGGGGCTGTGGATGAGCAGTTCTTC
-	TRBV7-8	-	TRBJ1-2	CASSLVGSRYGYTF	TGTGCCAGCAGCTTAGTGGGGTCTCGGTATGGCTACACCTTC
-	TRBV19	TRBD2	TRBJ2-2	CASTAGGPNTGELFF	TGTGCCAGTACCGCGGGGGGCCCGAACACCGGGGAGCTGTTTTTT
-	TRBV2	-	TRBJ2-5	CASSEERGGLRDF	TGTGCCAGCAGTGAAGAGCGTGGTGGCCTTCGGGACTTC
-	TRBV5-1	TRBD1	TRBJ1-5	CASRTGDDQPQHF	TGCGCCAGCAGGACAGGGGATGATCAGCCCCAGCATTTT
-	TRBV29-1	-	TRBJ1-2	CSARVSGRGYTF	TGCAGCGCCAGGGTCTCTGGTCGTGGCTACACCTTC
-	TRBV5-6	TRBD2	TRBJ2-2	CASRRTSGTNTGELFF	TGTGCCAGCAGGAGGACTAGCGGGACGAACACCGGGGAGCTGTTTTTT
-	TRBV5-4	-	TRBJ1-1	CASSLWVFPNTEAFF	TGTGCCAGCAGCTTGTGGGTTTTTCCGAACACTGAAGCTTTCTTT
-	TRBV2	TRBD2	TRBJ2-5	CASSEQLAGGWETQYF	TGTGCCAGCAGTGAACAGTTAGCGGGAGGGTGGGAGACCCAGTACTTC
-	TRBV30	-	TRBJ1-1	CAWRAGLGVPEAFF	TGTGCCTGGAGGGCAGGGCTAGGGGTCCCTGAAGCTTTCTTT
-	TRBV18	-	TRBJ2-7	CASSPTYTDYEQYF	TGTGCCAGCTCACCAACCTACACGGACTACGAGCAGTACTTC
-	TRBV6-5	-	TRBJ1-2	CASSYSSRLIGGYTF	TGTGCCAGCAGTTACTCGAGTCGCCTTATAGGGGGCTACACCTTC
-	TRBV27	-	TRBJ2-3	CASSPGRFSTDTQYF	TGTGCCAGCAGTCCGGGAAGATTTTCCACAGATACGCAGTATTTT
-	TRBV18	-	TRBJ2-2	CASSPNSVGGELFF	TGTGCCAGCTCACCAAATTCCGTTGGCGGGGAGCTGTTTTTT
-	TRBV4-3	-	TRBJ2-7	CASSQDRQSYEQYF	TGCGCCAGCAGCCAAGACCGCCAGAGCTACGAGCAGTACTTC
-	TRBV11-3	-	TRBJ2-1	CASSLDPGYNEQFF	TGTGCCAGCAGCTTAGATCCGGGGTACAATGAGCAGTTCTTC
-	TRBV5-1	-	TRBJ1-4	CASSVGQPNEKLFF	TGCGCCAGCAGCGTGGGACAACCTAATGAAAAACTGTTTTTT
once	TRBV13	-	TRBJ1-4	CASSLLGGTSEKLFF	TGTGCCAGCAGCTTACTAGGGGGGACCTCTGAAAAACTGTTTTTT
-	TRBV5-4	TRBD1	TRBJ2-7	CASSKSGTGTYEQYF	TGTGCCAGCAGCAAATCCGGGACAGGTACCTACGAGCAGTACTTC
-	TRBV4-3	-	TRBJ2-7	CASSQPPQMGHLGYEQYF	TGCGCCAGCAGCCAGCCCCCCCAAATGGGACACCTAGGCTACGAGCAGTACTTC
-	TRBV13	-	TRBJ2-2	CASSRGARNTGELFF	TGTGCCAGCAGCCGGGGGGCCCGGAACACCGGGGAGCTGTTTTTT
-	TRBV9	-	TRBJ1-6	CASSPSRGSGSNSPLHF	TGTGCCAGCAGCCCCAGTAGGGGGTCAGGGAGTAATTCACCCCTCCACTTT
-	TRBV5-1	-	TRBJ2-5	CASSTGPPKETQYF	TGCGCCAGCAGCACTGGTCCCCCAAAAGAGACCCAGTACTTC
-	TRBV7-9	TRBD1	TRBJ2-7	CASSLIGTGKSLEQYF	TGTGCCAGCAGCTTAATTGGGACAGGGAAATCTTTAGAGCAGTACTTC
-	TRBV7-2	TRBD2	TRBJ2-7	CASSLFSGTSYEQYF	TGTGCCAGCAGCTTATTCAGCGGGACCTCCTACGAGCAGTACTTC
-	TRBV18	-	TRBJ2-2	CASSPGTYTGELFF	TGTGCCAGCTCACCGGGGACATACACCGGGGAGCTGTTTTTT
-	TRBV5-1	-	TRBJ1-1	CASSASRGGITEAFF	TGCGCCAGCAGCGCCTCCAGGGGAGGAATCACTGAAGCTTTCTTT
-	TRBV30	-	TRBJ2-3	CAWSTGQGTQYF	TGTGCCTGGAGTACCGGGCAGGGAACGCAGTATTTT
-	TRBV7-9	-	TRBJ1-1	CASSSSQNTEAFF	TGTGCCAGCAGCTCGTCCCAAAACACTGAAGCTTTCTTT
once	TRBV5-4	TRBD2	TRBJ2-3	CASSLVGSGLAGISTDTQYF	TGTGCCAGCAGCTTGGTCGGGTCGGGACTAGCGGGGATCAGCACAGATACGCAGTATTTT
-	TRBV21-1	-	TRBJ2-7	CASSTDRPLYEQYF	TGTGCCAGCAGCACCGACAGGCCGCTCTACGAGCAGTACTTC
-	TRBV5-4	-	TRBJ1-2	CASSPGPRHGYTF	TGTGCCAGCAGCCCGGGACCCAGACATGGCTACACCTTC
once	TRBV5-1	-	TRBJ1-6	CASSLGVSSYNSPLHF	TGCGCCAGCAGCTTGGGGGTCAGCTCCTATAATTCACCCCTCCACTTT
-	TRBV9	-	TRBJ2-1	CASSVRTNTVQQFF	TGTGCCAGCAGCGTAAGGACTAACACAGTTCAGCAGTTCTTC
once	TRBV18	-	TRBJ2-3	CASSPPVADTQYF	TGTGCCAGCTCACCACCGGTGGCAGATACGCAGTATTTT
-	TRBV18	-	TRBJ1-1	CASSPGLGGSRDTEAFF	TGTGCCAGCTCACCGGGACTAGGGGGAAGTCGGGACACTGAAGCTTTCTTT